These 26 T cell receptor beta chains share one sample of origin, sequenced in a study of OX40 agonist ivuxolimab in advanced cancers. Clones were sequenced by immunoSEQ multiplex PCR, and TCRdb holds only the in-frame ones, with some missing. In the table there are 130,000 or so clones, 93% of which are singletons. The input for sequencing was CD4+ or CD8+ T cells sorted from blood, taken in a trial of the OX40 agonist ivuxolimab. The origin of the receptors is an adult with an advanced solid tumor such as melanoma, head and neck, liver or kidney cancer.

The rearrangement uses TRBV2 and TRBJ1-3; no clear D gene. The CDR3 has 14 residues. Germline CDR1 and CDR2: SNHLY and FYNNEI. V lost 6 bases to trimming and J lost 7 bases, with 16 bases between them. CDR3 sequence (DNA): TGTGCCAGCAGAGCCGAGGGTCTCACGAACACCATATATTTT. Translated: CASRAEGLTNTIYF.

The chain combines TRBV19 with TRBJ2-1, with D hard to call. CDR3 length: 18 residues. Germline CDR1 reads LNHDA; CDR2 reads SQIVND (reference sequence). V lost 3 bases and J 0 bases, leaving 18 bases between the germline ends. As DNA, the CDR3 is TGTGCCAGTAGTATCCCGGCCCTGACACCTTCCTCCTACAATGAGCAGTTCTTC. Translation: CASSIPALTPSSYNEQFF. The full variable domain, in which reference TRBV19 and TRBJ2-1 provide the parts outside the CDR3, is DGGITQSPKYLFRKEGQNVTLSCEQNLNHDAMYWYRQDPGQGLRLIYYSQIVNDFQKGDIAEGYSVSREKKESFPLTVTSAQKNPTAFYLCASSIPALTPSSYNEQFFGPGTRLTVL.

This chain uses TRBV9 with TRBJ2-3; 10 nucleotides align to TRBD1. The CDR3 is 15 amino acids. The germline CDR1 and CDR2 sequences are SGDLS and YYNGEE. V gave up 3 bases and J gave up 7 bases; unmatched junction bases: 8. The CDR3 DNA follows: TGTGCCAGCAGCGCCCGGACAGGGGGAAGGAATACGCAGTATTTT. Translating gives CASSARTGGRNTQYF.

The V and J genes are TRBV2 and TRBJ2-7; the D gene is possibly TRBD1 (5 bases). Trimming pared 5 bases from V and 1 base from J, leaving 6 bases between. CDR1 and CDR2 (germline): SNHLY, FYNNEI. This CDR3 region has 12 residues. CDR3 DNA: TGTGCCAGCAGTCGACAGTCCTACGAGCAGTACTTC. This encodes CASSRQSYEQYF.

The J gene is TRBJ2-3, the V gene TRBV5-1, with a weak D call TRBD1 (6 bases). This CDR3 has 15 residues. The ends were cut back, 4 bases at V and 4 bases at J, with 16 bases in the middle. Germline CDR1 and CDR2: SGHRS and YFSETQ. CDR3 nucleotides: TGCGCCAGCAGCCTCGACAGGTCGGAGGCAGATACGCAGTATTTT. It translates to CASSLDRSEADTQYF.

The V and J genes are TRBV2 and TRBJ1-5; tentatively, D is TRBD1 (6 bases). With 6 bases removed from V and 9 bases from J, the gap between germline ends came to 12 bases. The germline V gene encodes CDR1 SNHLY and CDR2 FYNNEI. The CDR3 length is 12 residues. CDR3 sequence reads: CASSSGAGPQHF. The DNA of the CDR3 is TGTGCCAGCAGCTCAGGGGCCGGGCCCCAGCATTTT.

The chain recombines TRBV7-9 with TRBJ2-1; 9 bases are a match to TRBD2. Germline values: CDR1 SEHNR, CDR2 FQNEAQ (reference sequence). V lost 0 bases to trimming and J lost 10 bases; unmatched junction nucleotides: 4. This CDR3 has 14 residues. The CDR3: CASSLARGGAEQFF. The CDR3 DNA sequence: TGTGCCAGCAGCTTAGCGCGGGGGGGAGCCGAGCAGTTCTTC.

This sequence joins TRBV7-6 and TRBJ2-1, with 9 bases matching TRBD2. CDR3 length equals 17 residues. Trimming at V came to 5 bases and at J to 3 bases, leaving 11 bases not matched to a gene. Germline V lookup: CDR1 SGHVS, CDR2 FNYEAQ. This CDR3 reads CASSPLSGGRVYNEQFF. CDR3 in DNA: TGTGCCAGCAGCCCATTATCCGGCGGGAGGGTCTACAATGAGCAGTTCTTC.

The J gene is TRBJ2-2, the V gene TRBV5-4; 7 positions agree with TRBD1. V was pared by 0 bases and J by 3 bases, with 2 bases of the junction left unmatched. Germline CDR1 SGHNT, CDR2 YYREEE (reference sequence). The length of the CDR3 is 15 residues. This chain's CDR3 is CASSLGQGYTGELFF. Here the CDR3 DNA reads TGTGCCAGCAGCTTGGGACAGGGCTACACCGGGGAGCTGTTTTTT.

This clone was seen more than once but under ten times. The chain has TRBV7-3 and TRBJ2-7; 8 bases match TRBD1. CDR1 and CDR2 from the germline V gene are SGHTA and FQGTGA. The CDR3 sequence is 14 residues long. V trimming: 5 bases; J trimming: 5 bases; junction bases outside the gene matches: 8. The CDR3 sequence: CASSPDRAFHEQYF. DNA for the CDR3: TGTGCCAGCAGCCCGGACAGGGCGTTCCACGAGCAGTACTTC.

The V and J genes are TRBV9 and TRBJ2-3; 11 bases map to TRBD2. CDR3 length: 14 residues. With 3 bases clipped from V and 5 bases from J, the junction kept 2 bases outside the gene matches. Germline V gene sequence: CDR1 SGDLS, CDR2 YYNGEE. The CDR3 reads CASSETSGIDTQYF. As DNA, the CDR3 is TGTGCCAGCAGCGAGACTAGCGGGATAGATACGCAGTATTTT.

This rearrangement joins TRBV6-4 to TRBJ1-5, with TRBD1 as a possible D gene (6 bases). V lost 11 bases to trimming and J lost 2 bases, with 22 bases between them. The germline CDR1 and CDR2 sequences are MRHNA and SNTAGT. The CDR3 spans 16 residues. This chain's CDR3 is CADREGGAKGNQPQHF. In nucleotides, the CDR3 is TGTGCCGACCGGGAGGGGGGGGCCAAGGGCAATCAGCCCCAGCATTTT.

The rearrangement joins TRBV9 to TRBJ2-1; a possible D gene is TRBD2 (6 bases). In germline, CDR1 is SGDLS, CDR2 YYNGEE. The CDR3 contains 15 residues. Trimming pared 3 bases from V and 5 bases from J, leaving 15 bases between. The CDR3 loop is CASSARGGVNNEQFF. The CDR3 DNA reads as TGTGCCAGCAGCGCTAGGGGAGGCGTCAACAATGAGCAGTTCTTC.

The V and J genes are TRBV19 and TRBJ1-5, with 10 nucleotides matching TRBD1. From germline, CDR1 is LNHDA and CDR2 SQIVND (reference sequence). The CDR3 consists of 15 residues. J gave up 4 bases and V 6 bases, and 6 bases lay outside the gene matches. CDR3 residues: CASRRPGQGNQPQHF. The CDR3 nucleotides read TGTGCCAGTAGAAGGCCGGGACAGGGGAATCAGCCCCAGCATTTT.

The J gene is TRBJ2-6, the V gene TRBV9, with D possibly matching TRBD2 (5 bases). CDR1 is SGDLS and CDR2 is YYNGEE in the germline V gene. The CDR3 runs to 17 residues. Trimming took 4 bases from V and 0 from J, leaving 14 bases between them. This CDR3 is CASSPFTGSSGANVLTF. CDR3 in DNA: TGTGCCAGCAGCCCCTTTACGGGAAGCTCTGGGGCCAACGTCCTGACTTTC. The variable domain in full, with the rest retrieved from reference TRBV9 and TRBJ2-6, is DSGVTQTPKHLITATGQRVTLRCSPRSGDLSVYWYQQSLDQGLQFLIQYYNGEERAKGNILERFSAQQFPDLHSELNLSSLELGDSALYFCASSPFTGSSGANVLTFGAGSRLTVL.

The CDR3 nucleotides are TGCGCCAGCAGTGAATCTCGACAGGCCGACGGGGAGCTGTTTTTT. Protein product: CASSESRQADGELFF. This chain uses TRBV10-1 with TRBJ2-2; TRBD1 is a possible D gene (6 bases). The germline CDR1 and CDR2 sequences are WNHNN and SYGVQD (reference sequence). CDR3 length: 15 amino acids. The germline V and J ends were trimmed by 3 bases and 7 bases, with 15 bases remaining between them.

J is TRBJ2-4 and V is TRBV28; 8 bases are shared with TRBD2. The CDR3 runs to 15 residues. V lost 5 bases to trimming and J lost 9 bases; unmatched junction nucleotides: 12. The germline V gene encodes CDR1 MDHEN and CDR2 SYDVKM. The CDR3 sequence: CASSLISGTFPIQYF. In DNA, the CDR3 is TGTGCCAGCAGTCTTATTAGCGGGACGTTCCCCATTCAGTACTTC. The whole variable domain, remainder taken from reference TRBV28 and TRBJ2-4, is DVKVTQSSRYLVKRTGEKVFLECVQDMDHENMFWYRQDPGLGLRLIYFSYDVKMKEKGDIPEGYSVSREKKERFSLILESASTNQTSMYLCASSLISGTFPIQYFGAGTRLSVL.

In DNA, the CDR3 is TGCGCCAGCAGCTTGTTCGGGCAAGAGACCCAGTACTTC. It yields the protein CASSLFGQETQYF. The rearrangement joins TRBV5-1 to TRBJ2-5; D is uncertain. This CDR3 comprises 13 residues. Per germline, CDR1 SGHRS and CDR2 YFSETQ. Deletions cut 1 base from V and 2 bases from J, with 6 bases between.

This chain joins TRBV5-4 and TRBJ1-2, with TRBD1 matching over 7 bases. The germline V gene has CDR1 SGHNT and CDR2 YYREEE (reference sequence). The CDR3 consists of 14 residues. The J segment lost 4 bases and the V segment lost 7 bases, leaving 10 bases of the junction unmatched. The CDR3 DNA reads as TGTGCCAGCGGTGAACAGGGGTTTGGCTATGGCTACACCTTC. Translating it yields CASGEQGFGYGYTF.

This chain joins TRBV28 and TRBJ2-5; D gene ambiguous. With the DNA end fitting TRBJ2-7 better, the J assignment may be wrong. The germline CDR1 and CDR2 sequences are MDHEN and SYDVKM. The length of the CDR3 is 15 residues. Here the CDR3 DNA reads TGTGCCAGCAGTCCATTGGACGATCTCGGCTACGAGCAGTACTTC. Translation gives CASSPLDDLGYEQYF.

The chain links TRBV11-3 to TRBJ2-5; tentatively, D is TRBD2 (6 bases). CDR3 length equals 11 residues. From germline, CDR1 is SGHNT and CDR2 YENEEA. V lost 11 bases and J lost 5, with 12 bases in between. CDR3 coding DNA: TGTGCCGGGGGGAACAGGGAGACCCAGTACTTC. This translates into CAGGNRETQYF.

J is TRBJ1-2 and V is TRBV18, with 7 bases aligning to TRBD1. CDR1 and CDR2 (germline): KGHSH, LQKENI. The trim removed 5 bases at V and 4 bases at J, leaving 10 bases unmatched. The CDR3 consists of 15 residues. CDR3 amino acids: CASSSDRVGIYGYTF. As DNA, the CDR3 is TGTGCCAGCTCATCCGACAGGGTTGGGATCTATGGCTACACCTTC.

The gene calls are TRBV7-2 and TRBJ2-3; TRBD2 is a possible D gene (6 bases). Germline lookup yields CDR1 SGHTA and CDR2 FQGNSA. The V and J ends lost 5 bases and 0 bases respectively, with 15 bases between them. The CDR3 covers 16 residues. The DNA for the CDR3 is TGTGCCAGCAGCCGGAGGGGCAGTATTAGCACAGATACGCAGTATTTT. Residues: CASSRRGSISTDTQYF.

This rearrangement joins TRBV7-3 to TRBJ2-2; 7 bases map to TRBD1. The CDR3 consists of 16 residues. V trimming: 1 base; J trimming: 1 base; junction bases outside the gene matches: 3. The germline CDR1 and CDR2 sequences are SGHTA and FQGTGA. The CDR3, as DNA: TGTGCCAGCAGCTTAAGGACAGGCAAGAACACCGGGGAGCTGTTTTTT. Translated: CASSLRTGKNTGELFF.

V gene TRBV19 combines with J gene TRBJ1-5; 9 bases line up with TRBD1. The CDR3 has 15 residues. The germline gives CDR1 LNHDA, CDR2 SQIVND (reference sequence). Losses at the gene ends were 3 bases for V and 6 bases for J; bases not matched to a gene: 6. The CDR3 reads CASSIPGTGSQPQHF. Written as DNA, the CDR3 is TGTGCCAGTAGTATTCCCGGGACAGGGTCTCAGCCCCAGCATTTT.

The chain is built from TRBV7-3 and TRBJ2-6, with 9 bases identical to TRBD2. The V gene end was trimmed by 5 bases and the J gene end by 0 bases; junction bases not matched to a gene: 8. Germline CDR1 is SGHTA and CDR2 is FQGTGA. The CDR3 is 18 residues long. CDR3 sequence reads: CASSLTSGFSSGANVLTF. CDR3 nucleotides: TGTGCCAGCAGCCTGACTAGCGGATTTAGCTCTGGGGCCAACGTCCTGACTTTC.